Below, 8 T cell receptor beta chains from the same sample are listed, as sequenced in a study of beta chain features in type 1 diabetes listed by TCRdb under 2018. The protocol used for the library was the immunoSEQ multiplex PCR assay. All of the isolated RNA was reverse transcribed with the High Capacity cDNA Reverse Transcription Kit, so expressed TCRB transcripts were sequenced. The source is immuneACCESS, and TCRdb retained only in-frame sequences with V and J called. Part of the clones is not carried over; for the studies checked, unresolved V genes explain less than half of this, and the remainder is unexplained. In this sample the table shows 400,000 to 600,000 clones, about 32% of which occur a single time. The ten largest clones represent 0.065% of the sample. The sample comprised naive CD4+ T cells from blood. Per the publication, the cell subset or site label means: true naive CD4+ T cells. Source of these receptors: a young man in good health.

The sample holds a few counts of this clone. This chain connects TRBV4-3 to TRBJ2-1; tentatively, D is TRBD2 (6 bases). V was cut by 4 bases and J by 4 bases, with 17 bases left in between. Germline values: CDR1 LGHNA, CDR2 YSLEER. There are 16 residues in the CDR3. CDR3 coding DNA: TGCGCCAGCAGCCGGGTCGGCGGGGCGTTATACAATGAGCAGTTCTTC. Its translation: CASSRVGGALYNEQFF.

The rearrangement links TRBV29-1 to TRBJ2-3; D possibly corresponds to TRBD2 (5 bases). The germline CDR1 and CDR2 sequences are SQVTM and ANQGSEA. V dropped 3 bases and J dropped 0 bases, with 10 bases sitting between them. This CDR3 region has 14 residues. The CDR3: CSVERRTSTDTQYF. Written as DNA, the CDR3 is TGCAGCGTTGAGCGGCGGACTAGCACAGATACGCAGTATTTT.

This sequence joins TRBV10-3 and TRBJ1-1; 7 nucleotides align to TRBD1. The V and J ends lost 6 bases and 3 bases, in that order; junction bases with no gene match: 7. This CDR3 spans 14 amino acids. Germline values: CDR1 ENHRY, CDR2 SYGVKD. Here the CDR3 DNA reads TGTGCCATCAGAGCACAGGGGAGAGACACTGAAGCTTTCTTT. Protein: CAIRAQGRDTEAFF.

The CDR3 loop reads CASSFPGTLYNEQFF. The CDR3 nucleotides read TGTGCCAGCAGTTTTCCCGGGACTCTATACAATGAGCAGTTCTTC. The chain carries TRBV5-6 and TRBJ2-1; possibly TRBD2 for D (6 bases). V gave up 5 bases and J gave up 4 bases, with 16 bases separating them. The CDR3 loop spans 15 amino acids. The V gene's germline CDR1 is SGHDT and CDR2 YYEEEE.

This clone was counted between two and nine times. This sequence joins TRBV7-9 and TRBJ2-7; TRBD1 aligns across 9 bases. CDR3 length equals 14 residues. CDR1 is SEHNR, CDR2 FQNEAQ, per germline (reference sequence). V lost 2 bases to trimming and J lost 2 bases; unmatched junction nucleotides: 1. In nucleotides, the CDR3 is TGTGCCAGCAGCTTAAGACAGGGGGCCTACGAGCAGTACTTC. It specifies CASSLRQGAYEQYF. The full variable domain, its missing parts supplied by reference TRBV7-9 and TRBJ2-7, is DTGVSQNPRHKITKRGQNVTFRCDPISEHNRLYWYRQTLGQGPEFLTYFQNEAQLEKSRLLSDRFSAERPKGSFSTLEIQRTEQGDSAMYLCASSLRQGAYEQYFGPGTRLTVT.

In this sample, this clone turned up a few times. The rearrangement links TRBV30 to TRBJ2-1; a weak D match, TRBD1 (5 bases). CDR3 size: 13 residues. With 4 bases removed from V and 2 bases from J, the gap between germline ends came to 9 bases. CDR1 GTSNPN and CDR2 SVGIG come from the germline V gene (reference sequence). The CDR3 DNA reads as TGTGCCTGGAACAGGTTAACCTACAATGAGCAGTTCTTC. Amino acid sequence: CAWNRLTYNEQFF.

The J gene is TRBJ2-3, the V gene TRBV10-3; D unresolved. The CDR3 covers 14 residues. Trimming removed 4 bases at V and 4 bases at J, with 12 bases between. Per germline, CDR1 ENHRY and CDR2 SYGVKD. This chain's CDR3 is CAISGPSAADTQYF. Here the CDR3 DNA reads TGTGCCATCAGTGGACCCTCGGCCGCAGATACGCAGTATTTT.

The CDR3 coding sequence is TGTGCCAGCAGTGAGAGTGGATGGGATCTCAATGAGCAGTTCTTC. As protein: CASSESGWDLNEQFF. The chain couples TRBV5-6 to TRBJ2-1; the D is unclear. Trimming removed 5 bases at V and 6 bases at J, with 18 bases between. The CDR3 covers 15 residues. In germline, CDR1 is SGHDT, CDR2 YYEEEE.